This T cell receptor (beta chain) was observed in a study of regulatory and conventional T cells in RAG deficiency. Conventional CD4+ T cells were sorted from blood as CD25-low CD127-high cells. Trimming removed 7 bases from V and 0 bases from J, with 11 bases in between. CDR1 is SGHRS and CDR2 is YFSETQ in the germline V gene. The CDR3 has 14 amino acids. Study results and caveats: In Omenn syndrome, sorted "Tregs" may be peripherally activated cells. Shorter CDR3s in all patient subsets; >90% Treg-Tconv overlap in Omenn. Treg unique TCR beta sequences were about 110-fold fewer in Omenn syndrome and CID/AS patients than controls.

Comments on this clone: Antigen: not known.

Clones were read by immunoSEQ multiplex PCR, and TCRdb kept only the in-frame ones, dropping some. This table has under 45,000 clones, roughly 76% appearing once. The sample was also reused in another study, on regulatory T cells. Per that study: The primer mix had 52 TRBV and 13 TRBJ primers.

This sequence was found in a human donor in good health. Sequencing input: CD4+ effector T cells sorted from blood. The gene calls are TRBV5-1 and TRBJ2-1; D not resolved. The CDR3 bases are TGCGCCAGCGGATCCAGGAGCTCCTACAATGAGCAGTTCTTC. This translates into CASGSRSSYNEQFF.